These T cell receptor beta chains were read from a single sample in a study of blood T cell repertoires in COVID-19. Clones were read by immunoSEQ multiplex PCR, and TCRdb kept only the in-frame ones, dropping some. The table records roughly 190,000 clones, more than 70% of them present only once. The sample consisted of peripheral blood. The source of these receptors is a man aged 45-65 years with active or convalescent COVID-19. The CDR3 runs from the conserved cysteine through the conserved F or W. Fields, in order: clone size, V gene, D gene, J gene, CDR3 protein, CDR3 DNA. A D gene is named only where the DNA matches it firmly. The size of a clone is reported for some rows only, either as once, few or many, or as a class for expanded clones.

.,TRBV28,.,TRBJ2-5,CASSLRETQYF,TGTGCCAGCAGTTTACGAGAGACCCAGTACTTC
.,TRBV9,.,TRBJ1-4,CASSAESSNEKLFF,TGTGCCAGCAGCGCCGAAAGCTCTAATGAAAAACTGTTTTTT
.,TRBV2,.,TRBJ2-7,CASSPDYEQYF,TGTGCCAGCAGTCCAGACTACGAGCAGTACTTC
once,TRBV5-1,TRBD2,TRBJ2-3,CASNPSSGSTDTQYF,TGCGCCAGCAACCCCTCTAGCGGTAGCACAGATACGCAGTATTTT
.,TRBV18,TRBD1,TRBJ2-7,CASSPTRQGAYEQYF,TGTGCCAGCTCACCAACACGTCAGGGGGCCTACGAGCAGTACTTC
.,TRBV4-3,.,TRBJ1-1,CASSQDGRPNTEAFF,TGCGCCAGCAGCCAAGATGGCAGGCCGAACACTGAAGCTTTCTTT
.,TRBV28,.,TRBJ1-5,CASTDEAPYSNQPQHF,TGTGCCAGCACTGATGAGGCACCCTATAGCAATCAGCCCCAGCATTTT
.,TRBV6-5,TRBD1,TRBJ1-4,CASSHQTGGVEKLFF,TGTGCCAGCAGTCACCAGACAGGGGGTGTTGAAAAACTGTTTTTT
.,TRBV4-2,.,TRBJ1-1,CASSSPSEGGNTEAFF,TGTGCCAGCAGTAGCCCAAGCGAGGGAGGGAACACTGAAGCTTTCTTT
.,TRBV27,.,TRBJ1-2,CASSYAGYGYTF,TGTGCCAGCAGTTACGCGGGCTATGGCTACACCTTC
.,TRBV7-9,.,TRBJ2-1,CASSLAEGGGNEQFF,TGTGCCAGCAGCTTAGCGGAGGGAGGGGGCAATGAGCAGTTCTTC
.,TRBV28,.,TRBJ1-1,CASSGWGRGITEAFF,TGTGCCAGCAGCGGATGGGGCAGGGGAATCACTGAAGCTTTCTTT
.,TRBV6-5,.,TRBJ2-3,CASSYSTGTTDTQYF,TGTGCCAGCAGTTACTCAACAGGGACCACAGATACGCAGTATTTT
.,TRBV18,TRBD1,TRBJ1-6,CASSLGQGTGSPLHF,TGTGCCAGCTCACTAGGACAGGGGACGGGTTCACCCCTCCACTTT
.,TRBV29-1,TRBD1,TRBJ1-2,CSVETGQGDGYTF,TGCAGCGTTGAAACCGGACAGGGTGATGGCTACACCTTC
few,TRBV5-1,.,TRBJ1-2,CASSPAGPPNYGYTF,TGCGCCAGCAGCCCGGCGGGGCCTCCTAACTATGGCTACACCTTC
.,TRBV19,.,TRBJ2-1,CASSMRIWEQFF,TGTGCCAGTAGTATGAGGATTTGGGAGCAGTTCTTC
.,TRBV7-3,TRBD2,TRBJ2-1,CASSQGLAGVNEQFF,TGTGCCAGCAGCCAGGGACTAGCGGGAGTAAACGAGCAGTTCTTC